The 21 T cell receptor beta chains below come from one sample, sequenced in a study of cytomegalovirus exposure and HLA in healthy donors. A multiplex PCR was run with 60 Vbeta primers and 13 Jbeta primers. Sequencing was performed with immunoSEQ multiplex PCR; in TCRdb, only in-frame clones are kept and a portion is missing. This sample's clone table lists fewer than 95,000 clones. Sequenced: PBMCs. The receptors derive from a woman aged 40 to 50 in good health and CMV-seropositive.

V gene TRBV7-6 combines with J gene TRBJ2-7; 7 bases align to TRBD2. This CDR3 spans 15 amino acids. The V gene's germline CDR1 is SGHVS and CDR2 FNYEAQ. The trim removed 0 bases at V and 2 bases at J, leaving 4 bases unmatched. In DNA, the CDR3 is TGTGCCAGCAGCTTAGCGGGGGGGAGGGCCTACGAGCAGTACTTC. Translation: CASSLAGGRAYEQYF.

The chain combines TRBV7-3 with TRBJ2-2; D is unresolved. There are 13 residues in the CDR3. The V end lost 2 bases, the J end lost 6 bases, and 7 bases lay between the germline ends. The germline CDR1 and CDR2 sequences are SGHTA and FQGTGA. The CDR3 region is CASSLRLAGELFF. The CDR3 DNA follows: TGTGCCAGCAGCTTACGGTTAGCCGGGGAGCTGTTTTTT. The full variable domain, in which reference TRBV7-3 and TRBJ2-2 provide the parts outside the CDR3, is GAGVSQTPSNKVTEKGKYVELRCDPISGHTALYWYRQSLGQGPEFLIYFQGTGAADDSGLPNDRFFAVRPEGSVSTLKIQRTERGDSAVYLCASSLRLAGELFFGEGSRLTVL.

The genes are TRBV28 and TRBJ1-3, with a weak D call TRBD1 (5 bases). CDR3 size: 12 residues. V shed 11 bases and J shed 3 bases, with 11 bases lying between them. The germline CDR1 and CDR2 sequences are MDHEN and SYDVKM. The CDR3 loop reads CAGGTFGNTIYF. The CDR3, as DNA: TGTGCCGGAGGGACTTTTGGAAACACCATATATTTT.

The CDR3 DNA reads as TGCGCCAGCAGCTTGGCGACTAGCGGGAGCATCGAGCAGTACTTC. Amino acid sequence: CASSLATSGSIEQYF. The chain combines TRBV5-1 with TRBJ2-7; 12 nucleotides align to TRBD2. Trimming at V came to 0 bases and at J to 6 bases, leaving 4 bases not matched to a gene. This CDR3 has 15 amino acids. Per germline, CDR1 SGHRS and CDR2 YFSETQ.

The chain has TRBV28 and TRBJ2-2, with D perhaps matching TRBD2 (6 bases). Germline V CDR1 and CDR2: MDHEN, SYDVKM. Trimming shortened V by 8 bases and J by 4 bases, and 23 bases separated the two germline ends. The CDR3 length is 17 residues. Here the CDR3 DNA reads TGTGCCAGCCACGTGGGGGTCAAACCGCGGGGCACCGGGGAGCTGTTTTTT. It is translated as CASHVGVKPRGTGELFF.

This rearrangement joins TRBV28 to TRBJ2-7, with a tentative D call TRBD2 (6 bases). CDR3 length equals 12 residues. V lost 5 bases to trimming and J lost 4 bases, with 9 bases between them. Looked up from germline, CDR1 is MDHEN and CDR2 is SYDVKM. The DNA of the CDR3 is TGTGCCAGCAGTCGGGACTCATACGAGCAGTACTTC. It yields the protein CASSRDSYEQYF.

The rearrangement joins TRBV19 to TRBJ1-5, with 8 bases that match TRBD1. Germline V CDR1 and CDR2: LNHDA, SQIVND (reference sequence). Trimming took 3 bases from V and 2 from J; bases not matched to a gene: 9. The CDR3 runs to 17 residues. CDR3 in amino acids: CASSIWQGAGRNQPQHF. DNA of the CDR3: TGTGCCAGTAGTATTTGGCAGGGGGCTGGTCGCAATCAGCCCCAGCATTTT.

This chain joins TRBV6-5 and TRBJ2-7; 7 bases line up with TRBD2. The junction had 7 bases not matched to a gene; V was cut back by 2 bases and J by 0 bases. Looked up from germline, CDR1 is MNHEY and CDR2 is SVGAGI. The CDR3 contains 16 residues. CDR3 bases: TGTGCCAGCAGTTACCCTTCGGGGGGACGCTCCTACGAGCAGTACTTC. Amino acid sequence: CASSYPSGGRSYEQYF.

The rearrangement uses TRBV7-9 and TRBJ1-6; TRBD1 aligns across 10 bases. CDR1 and CDR2 from the germline V gene are SEHNR and FQNEAQ (reference sequence). The CDR3 consists of 16 residues. V dropped 4 bases and J dropped 9; count of bases not matched to a gene: 9. Here the CDR3 DNA reads TGTGCCAGCAGCTCTGGGACAGGGGTATTAAGTTCACCCCTCCACTTT. It is translated as CASSSGTGVLSSPLHF.

CDR3 protein: CSARELPYEQYF. CDR3 in DNA: TGCAGCGCCCGGGAGCTTCCCTACGAGCAGTACTTC. J is TRBJ2-7 and V is TRBV29-1, with D possibly matching TRBD2 (6 bases). Germline V CDR1 and CDR2: SQVTM, ANQGSEA. Trimming cost V 7 bases and J 2 bases, with 12 bases left between them. The CDR3 is 12 amino acids.

This rearrangement joins TRBV10-3 to TRBJ1-5; possibly TRBD1 for D (6 bases). There are 14 residues in the CDR3. In germline, CDR1 is ENHRY, CDR2 SYGVKD. V was cut by 10 bases and J by 3 bases, with 16 bases left in between. CDR3 coding DNA: TGTGCCACCGGAAAGACAGGAGACAATCAGCCCCAGCATTTT. This gives the protein CATGKTGDNQPQHF.

The CDR3 sequence is CASSLARRGGLETQYF. CDR3 in DNA: TGTGCCAGCAGCTTAGCCAGGCGGGGGGGCCTCGAGACCCAGTACTTC. The rearrangement links TRBV7-2 to TRBJ2-5; TRBD2 agrees at 9 bases. This CDR3 spans 16 amino acids. Trimming cost V 0 bases and J 5 bases; bases outside gene matches: 7. Germline CDR1 is SGHTA and CDR2 is FQGNSA.

The V call is TRBV18, the J call TRBJ1-2; 7 bases are a match to TRBD1. After removal of 0 bases from V and 5 bases from J, the junction contained 3 bases not matched to a gene. CDR1 and CDR2 (germline): KGHSH, LQKENI. The CDR3 has 14 amino acids. CDR3 DNA: TGTGCCAGCTCACCACCGACAGGGAGGTATGGCTACACCTTC. This sequence encodes CASSPPTGRYGYTF.

V is TRBV9 and J is TRBJ2-1, with TRBD2 identical over 9 bases. The CDR3 loop spans 15 amino acids. Germline values: CDR1 SGDLS, CDR2 YYNGEE. Trimming at V came to 3 bases and at J to 7 bases, leaving 8 bases not matched to a gene. The CDR3 region is CASSGSGTSKNEQFF. The CDR3 nucleotides are TGTGCCAGCAGCGGATCCGGGACTAGCAAAAATGAGCAGTTCTTC. Drawing the rest from reference TRBV9 and TRBJ2-1, the complete variable domain is DSGVTQTPKHLITATGQRVTLRCSPRSGDLSVYWYQQSLDQGLQFLIQYYNGEERAKGNILERFSAQQFPDLHSELNLSSLELGDSALYFCASSGSGTSKNEQFFGPGTRLTVL.

V usage is TRBV11-2 and J usage is TRBJ1-4; D gene ambiguous. The CDR3 is 12 residues long. Germline CDR1 and CDR2: SGHAT and FQNNGV. The V end was cut by 5 bases, the J end by 12 bases, with 13 bases between. The CDR3 sequence is CASSVTPLELFF. In DNA, the CDR3 is TGTGCCAGCAGCGTAACACCGTTGGAACTGTTTTTT.

The rearrangement links TRBV9 to TRBJ2-7, with 9 nucleotides matching TRBD2. V was pared by 4 bases and J by 2 bases, with 7 bases of the junction left unmatched. This CDR3 region has 15 residues. Germline V gives CDR1 SGDLS, CDR2 YYNGEE. CDR3 DNA sequence: TGTGCCAGCAGCACTATTAGCGGGGGAACCTACGAGCAGTACTTC. Translated: CASSTISGGTYEQYF.

The V gene is TRBV19, the J gene TRBJ1-1; possible D gene TRBD1, 5 bases. CDR3 size: 22 residues. CDR1 LNHDA and CDR2 SQIVND come from the germline V gene (reference sequence). The ends were cut back, 0 bases at V and 0 bases at J, with 29 bases in the middle. The CDR3 loop is CASSIDLAVGGVWDSMNTEAFF. The CDR3 nucleotides are TGTGCCAGTAGTATAGATCTGGCTGTTGGTGGTGTTTGGGACTCCATGAACACTGAAGCTTTCTTT.

The chain combines TRBV14 with TRBJ2-2; 7 nucleotides line up with TRBD2. With 1 base clipped from V and 1 base from J, the junction kept 6 bases outside the gene matches. The germline V gene has CDR1 SGHDN and CDR2 FVKESK. This CDR3 has 17 residues. The CDR3 DNA follows: TGTGCCAGCAGCCAAGGGGCGTCTAGCGGGAACACCGGGGAGCTGTTTTTT. Its protein product is CASSQGASSGNTGELFF.

This chain connects TRBV11-2 to TRBJ2-7; 13 bases agree with TRBD2. This CDR3 has 15 amino acids. V dropped 3 bases and J dropped 5; count of bases not matched to a gene: 4. The germline V gene has CDR1 SGHAT and CDR2 FQNNGV. CDR3 DNA sequence: TGTGCCAGCAGCTTGGTGACTAGCGGGAGGCACGAGCAGTACTTC. Its translation is CASSLVTSGRHEQYF.

CDR3 protein: CASSFQGAAYGYTF. The CDR3 bases are TGTGCCAGCAGTTTTCAGGGGGCGGCCTATGGCTACACCTTC. The chain is built from TRBV2 and TRBJ1-2, with 8 bases identical to TRBD1. Germline CDR1 is SNHLY and CDR2 is FYNNEI. The CDR3 length is 14 residues. V shed 5 bases, J shed 4 bases, and the junction held 6 bases outside the gene matches.

The J gene is TRBJ2-3, the V gene TRBV6-1; 11 nucleotides align to TRBD2. This CDR3 is 14 amino acids long. With V trimmed by 9 bases and J by 1 base, 3 bases remained unmatched. Germline loops: CDR1 MNHNS, CDR2 SASEGT. CDR3 sequence (DNA): TGTGCCAGTAAGACTAGCGGGGGCACAGATACGCAGTATTTT. It codes for CASKTSGGTDTQYF.